This T cell receptor beta chain was identified during a study of cytomegalovirus exposure and HLA in healthy donors. On the study more broadly: In a previous analysis, 120 million or so unique TCR beta sequences were found from 170 million or so T cells.

Notes on the study in general: Several of the most significant clusters appeared, in a later analysis, to be linked to common viral pathogens. From TCR beta sequences, most subjects' HLA-A and HLA-B alleles were reportedly predicted accurately. Later, TCR association rates were found to vary by HLA locus, highest for DRB1 and lowest for HLA-C.

Notes on this clone: The antigen is undetermined.

Amplification used 60 Vbeta primers and 13 Jbeta primers. TCRdb's copy holds only in-frame clones and misses some; the assay was immunoSEQ multiplex PCR. The table records approximately 85,000 clones, 72% of them present only once. The germline V gene encodes CDR1 SEHNR and CDR2 FQNEAQ (reference sequence). The V end was cut by 1 base, the J end by 5 bases, with 12 bases between. This CDR3 has 15 residues. Input material: PBMCs. The TCR originated in a woman between 40 and 55 years old in good health and CMV-seropositive. The chain couples TRBV7-9 to TRBJ2-1; the D gene is possibly TRBD1 (7 bases). CDR3 nucleotides: TGTGCCAGCAGCTTAGGGAGGGGGACAGACAATGAGCAGTTCTTC. It yields the protein CASSLGRGTDNEQFF.